This note documents a single T cell receptor (beta chain) sequence. V lost 2 bases to trimming and J lost 1 base, with 12 bases between them. CDR1 and CDR2 (germline): LNHDA, SQIVND (reference sequence). This CDR3 has 15 amino acids. The entry originates in a study of shared clonotypes between healthy human individuals. The protocol was immunoSEQ multiplex PCR, while the TCRdb copy is restricted to in-frame clones and leaves out a portion. The data show about 1.1 million clones, around 77% seen once. The chain couples TRBV19 to TRBJ2-7; a weak D match, TRBD2 (6 bases). The sequence derives from a man aged 18-30 years in good health. Some clones in this sample may be carry-over from other donors' samples. Sequenced sample: memory CD4+ T cells from PBMCs. Stated subset: CD45RA-negative fraction. The CDR3 reads CASSITAEGSYEQYF. Written as DNA, the CDR3 is TGTGCCAGTAGTATAACAGCGGAGGGGTCCTACGAGCAGTACTTC.